This TCR beta chain was captured in a study of T cell repertoires in ileal Crohn's disease. Study information: Median disease duration was approximately 8 years; less than 45% smoked at surgery.

Assay used: immunoSEQ multiplex PCR; TCRdb lists only in-frame clones, some missing. The sample lists under 7,500 clones, 95% occurring once. CDR1 and CDR2 from the germline V gene are SGHTS and YDEGEE. The CDR3 has 15 residues. V lost 6 bases and J 0 bases, leaving 16 bases between the germline ends. Sequencing was done on a sample of ileal tissue. The chain employs TRBV5-8 and TRBJ2-7, with no clear D. The TCR was taken from an adult with Crohn's disease. The CDR3 DNA sequence: TGTGCCAGCACAACTGCCAGGTCCCTCTCCTACGAGCAGTACGTC. Amino acid sequence: CASTTARSLSYEQYV.